The 20 T cell receptor beta chains below all came from one sample that was sequenced in a study of control samples from healthy donors and cancer patients. Profiled with immunoSEQ multiplex PCR; TCRdb holds only in-frame clones, not every one. The repertoire holds about 93,000 clones, with 88% as singletons. Sequencing was performed on blood. These receptors were obtained from a woman aged 70-85 years in good health.

A note on this clone: Other nucleotide sequences from this sample produce the same CDR3. The chain links TRBV15 to TRBJ1-5, with D possibly TRBD1 on 5 matching bases. Germline values: CDR1 LNHNV, CDR2 YYDKDF (reference sequence). V was trimmed by 3 bases and J by 10 bases, leaving 22 bases between them. The CDR3 is 16 amino acids. CDR3 region: CATSRRTGVSGQPQHF. The CDR3 nucleotides are TGTGCCACCAGCAGGAGGACCGGGGTCTCAGGGCAACCCCAGCATTTT.

The chain has TRBV30 and TRBJ1-2; D gene ambiguous. The V and J ends lost 1 base and 7 bases respectively, with 13 bases between them. The CDR3 is 13 amino acids. The germline gives CDR1 GTSNPN, CDR2 SVGIG (reference sequence). CDR3 residues: CAWSAAFRSGYTF. The CDR3 DNA is TGTGCCTGGAGTGCGGCGTTCAGGAGTGGCTACACCTTC.

The rearrangement joins TRBV5-1 to TRBJ1-2, with D perhaps matching TRBD1 (6 bases). Trimming shortened V by 1 base and J by 13 bases, and 14 bases separated the two germline ends. CDR3 size: 12 residues. CDR1 SGHRS and CDR2 YFSETQ come from the germline V gene. CDR3 DNA: TGCGCCAGCAGCTTGACAGGGAGCAGCTCCACCTTC. This translates into CASSLTGSSSTF.

V usage is TRBV3-1 (or the pseudogene TRBV3-2) and J usage is TRBJ2-5, with 7 bases fitting TRBD2. The V gene's germline CDR1 is LGHDT and CDR2 YNNKEL (reference sequence). CDR3 length: 15 residues. With V trimmed by 3 bases and J by 2 bases, 6 bases remained unmatched. Here the CDR3 DNA reads TGTGCCAGCAGCCAGGGGGGGGATAGGCAAGAGACCCAGTACTTC. This gives the protein CASSQGGDRQETQYF.

This clone was seen a few times. The chain couples TRBV7-2 to TRBJ2-3; D unclear. The germline CDR1 and CDR2 sequences are SGHTA and FQGNSA. The V end was cut by 3 bases, the J end by 12 bases, with 13 bases between. The CDR3 totals 12 residues. CDR3 DNA: TGTGCCAGCAGCTTGTGGGAAAACCAACAGTATTTT. Translation gives CASSLWENQQYF.

The rearrangement uses TRBV7-2 and TRBJ1-2; 9 bases agree with TRBD1. The CDR3 extends over 14 amino acids. The junction had 3 bases not matched to a gene; V was cut back by 4 bases and J by 3 bases. The germline CDR1 and CDR2 sequences are SGHTA and FQGNSA. CDR3 loop: CASSSGQGDYGYTF. The CDR3, as DNA: TGTGCCAGCAGCTCGGGACAGGGAGACTATGGCTACACCTTC.

There are a few counts of this clone. The chain links TRBV18 to TRBJ1-1, with D tentatively TRBD1 (5 bases). This CDR3 has 13 amino acids. Germline assignment: CDR1 KGHSH and CDR2 LQKENI. With 3 bases removed from V and 1 base from J, the gap between germline ends came to 6 bases. The CDR3 is CASSPDKNTEAFF. CDR3 coding DNA: TGTGCCAGCTCACCGGACAAGAACACTGAAGCTTTCTTT.

J is TRBJ2-5 and V is TRBV19; 8 positions match TRBD2. The V segment lost 10 bases and the J segment 1 base; nucleotides outside the gene matches: 8. CDR1 is LNHDA and CDR2 is SQIVND in the germline V gene (reference sequence). This CDR3 has 14 amino acids. CDR3 DNA: TGTGCCACCTCGGACAGCGGGGGCCAAGAGACCCAGTACTTC. It translates to CATSDSGGQETQYF.

CDR3 sequence: CASSFSIQAEAFF. CDR3 nucleotide sequence: TGCGCCAGCAGCTTTTCGATACAGGCTGAAGCTTTCTTT. V usage is TRBV5-1 and J usage is TRBJ1-1, with a weak D call TRBD1 (5 bases). CDR1 and CDR2 (germline): SGHRS, YFSETQ. The CDR3 has 13 amino acids. V dropped 2 bases and J dropped 6 bases, with 11 bases sitting between them.

The V and J genes are TRBV7-2 and TRBJ2-5; TRBD2 matches 9 bases. CDR1 SGHTA and CDR2 FQGNSA come from the germline V gene. The CDR3 is 16 residues long. The V gene end was trimmed by 1 base and the J gene end by 4 bases; junction bases not matched to a gene: 7. The CDR3 protein is CASSLVGGGVGETQYF. The CDR3 nucleotides are TGTGCCAGCAGCTTAGTAGGCGGGGGGGTTGGAGAGACCCAGTACTTC.

The chain combines TRBV28 with TRBJ1-2; tentative D call: TRBD1 (5 bases). V was cut by 7 bases and J by 4 bases, with 13 bases left in between. The CDR3 is made up of 13 amino acids. Germline CDR1 reads MDHEN; CDR2 reads SYDVKM. The CDR3 spells CASTRTPSYGYTF. In nucleotides, the CDR3 is TGTGCCAGCACCCGGACACCCTCCTATGGCTACACCTTC.

The CDR3 protein is CAWSVSIHHQPQHF. The CDR3 DNA follows: TGTGCCTGGAGTGTGTCCATACACCATCAGCCCCAGCATTTT. This chain connects TRBV30 to TRBJ1-5; D uncertain. CDR3 length: 14 amino acids. Between the trimmed V and J ends, which lost 0 bases and 5 bases, there was a span of 11 bases. CDR1 is GTSNPN and CDR2 is SVGIG in the germline V gene (reference sequence).

This chain joins TRBV12-3 or TRBV12-4 and TRBJ1-1; no firm D call. The CDR3 is 12 amino acids. V shed 2 bases and J shed 1 base, with 2 bases lying between them. The CDR3 coding sequence is TGTGCCAGCAGTTTATGGAACACTGAAGCTTTCTTT. This gives the protein CASSLWNTEAFF.

This sequence joins TRBV5-1 and TRBJ2-3; 9 bases fit TRBD1. The length of the CDR3 is 18 residues. The trim removed 2 bases at V and 2 bases at J, leaving 12 bases unmatched. The germline V gene encodes CDR1 SGHRS and CDR2 YFSETQ. CDR3 nucleotide sequence: TGCGCCAGCAGCTTAGCGGTCCGTAACAGGGGGCTCACAGATACGCAGTATTTT. The encoded protein is CASSLAVRNRGLTDTQYF.

J is TRBJ2-7 and V is TRBV5-1; D is perhaps TRBD1 (5 bases). Germline V gene lookup returns CDR1 SGHRS and CDR2 YFSETQ. Trimming left V 1 base short and J 2 bases short, with 10 bases between. The CDR3 spans 14 residues. The CDR3 nucleotides are TGCGCCAGCAGCTTGCTAGGGGCCACCTACGAGCAGTACTTC. This sequence encodes CASSLLGATYEQYF.

This chain links TRBV12-3 or TRBV12-4 with TRBJ1-2, with D hard to call. The CDR3 contains 13 residues. The V end lost 4 bases, the J end lost 4 bases, and 10 bases lay between the germline ends. CDR3 loop: CASSSSGRYGYTF. In DNA, the CDR3 is TGTGCCAGCAGTTCATCCGGCCGCTATGGCTACACCTTC.

J is TRBJ2-7 and V is TRBV7-8; no firm D call. Germline V gives CDR1 SGHVS, CDR2 FQNEAQ. The germline V and J ends were trimmed by 5 bases and 0 bases, with 11 bases remaining between them. There are 14 residues in the CDR3. CDR3 sequence (DNA): TGTGCCAGCAGCCCACCGACGGCCTCCTACGAGCAGTACTTC. This codes for CASSPPTASYEQYF.

The chain combines TRBV27 with TRBJ2-5; D may be TRBD1 (6 bases). The CDR3 sequence is 14 residues long. The V end lost 4 bases, the J end lost 4 bases, and 13 bases lay between the germline ends. Per germline, CDR1 MNHEY and CDR2 SMNVEV (reference sequence). The CDR3 nucleotides are TGTGCCAGCAGTTCACCCCCCAGGGGAGAGACCCAGTACTTC. Residues: CASSSPPRGETQYF.

This chain links TRBV27 with TRBJ1-5, with D possibly matching TRBD1 (6 bases). Germline values: CDR1 MNHEY, CDR2 SMNVEV (reference sequence). The CDR3 length is 15 residues. Trimming took 2 bases from V and 1 from J, leaving 9 bases between them. DNA for the CDR3: TGTGCCAGCAGTTTAAACAGGGACAGCAATCAGCCCCAGCATTTT. Protein sequence: CASSLNRDSNQPQHF.

This rearrangement joins TRBV29-1 to TRBJ1-2; D perhaps matches TRBD1 (6 bases). Germline-derived CDR1 and CDR2 are SQVTM and ANQGSEA. This CDR3 comprises 15 residues. Trimming took 0 bases from V and 2 from J, leaving 13 bases between them. Here the CDR3 reads CSVEDRRGPNYGYTF. CDR3 DNA: TGCAGCGTTGAAGATCGCAGGGGACCAAACTATGGCTACACCTTC.